One T cell receptor (beta chain) is described in this entry. Its target is unknown. The source of the sample is a study of CD8+ T cells in alopecia areata. As for treatment: oral pan-JAK inhibitor, 5-10 mg twice daily. From alopecia areata patients, lesional scalp punch biopsies and peripheral blood were collected. Whole-study findings and limits: Researchers report lesional scalp, most notably alopecia totalis/universalis, outstripped normal scalp in clonality. It was observed that many expanded lesional clones persisted in scalp and blood during tofacitinib.

RNA was isolated and reverse transcribed to cDNA, the sequencing template. TCRdb's table, derived via immunoSEQ multiplex PCR, lists solely in-frame clones and lacks some. Of 190,000 or so clones listed, around 56% are singletons. Germline V gene sequence: CDR1 LNHDA, CDR2 SQIVND (reference sequence). J was trimmed by 0 bases and V by 10 bases; bases with no gene match: 10. CDR3 length: 15 residues. The gene calls are TRBV19 and TRBJ2-3; 7 bases agree with TRBD1. This material consisted of CD4+ T cells sorted from blood, taken at week 4, from a patient treated with tofacitinib. The sequence was obtained from a human donor with alopecia areata. CDR3 sequence (DNA): TGTGCCACCGCCAGGGGACAGATTAGCACAGATACGCAGTATTTT. This encodes CATARGQISTDTQYF.